This paragraph covers one T cell receptor (beta chain) sequence. Its specificity is not known. The repertoire was sequenced with immunoSEQ multiplex PCR; TCRdb's copy has only in-frame clones and lacks some. The sample lists 11,000 to 15,000 clones; around nine tenths were seen once. This CDR3 is 15 amino acids long. Germline V gene lookup returns CDR1 SGHNT and CDR2 YYREEE (reference sequence). J gave up 3 bases and V 4 bases, and 3 bases lay outside the gene matches. The record originates from a study of OX40 agonist ivuxolimab in advanced cancers. Overall study findings and caveats: With doses of 0.1-3.0 mg/kg, partial responders showed among the lowest clonal expansion. Expanded clones were, on average, more numerous in CD8+ T cells than in CD4+. At 0.1 to 3.0 mg/kg and by week 6, clonal expansion occurred in CD4+ and CD8+ blood T cells.

Autoimmune disease history or systemic immunosuppression excluded patients. The input for sequencing was CD4+ or CD8+ T cells sorted from blood, taken in a trial of the OX40 agonist ivuxolimab. This TCR was sampled from an adult with an advanced solid tumor such as melanoma, head and neck, liver or kidney cancer. The chain carries TRBV5-4 and TRBJ1-6, with 8 positions matching TRBD1. This CDR3 reads CASSAGQGYNSPLHF. CDR3 nucleotides: TGTGCCAGCAGCGCCGGACAGGGCTATAATTCACCCCTCCACTTT.